The rows below give T cell receptor beta chains drawn from one sample of a study of T cell responses to AZD1222 COVID-19 vaccine. This table comes from immunoSEQ multiplex PCR, and its TCRdb copy is limited to in-frame clones, with some not included. Of 75,000 to 100,000 clones in the sample, 85% to 90% are singletons; the top ten hold 26%. Sequenced material: peripheral blood, taken on day 0 of AZD1222 vaccination. The receptors were sampled from an adult in good health. Each CDR3 is given with its conserved first and last residue. Each record gives: clone size, J gene, D gene, V gene, CDR3 DNA, CDR3 protein. A D gene is named only where the DNA matches it firmly. A row's size may be missing; if present it is once, few, many or a size class.

clone_size: -; j_call: TRBJ2-2; d_call: -; v_call: TRBV4-1; cdr3_nt: TGCGCCAGCAGCCTAATGGCTAGCTTAACCGGGGAGCTGTTTTTT; cdr3_aa: CASSLMASLTGELFF
clone_size: -; j_call: TRBJ2-7; d_call: TRBD1; v_call: TRBV9; cdr3_nt: TGTGCCAGCAGCGCCGGGACAGGGGGAAACGAGCAGTACTTC; cdr3_aa: CASSAGTGGNEQYF
clone_size: -; j_call: TRBJ2-7; d_call: -; v_call: TRBV28; cdr3_nt: TGTGCCAGCATCCGGGGCTACGAGCAGTACTTC; cdr3_aa: CASIRGYEQYF
clone_size: -; j_call: TRBJ1-1; d_call: -; v_call: TRBV12-3/TRBV12-4; cdr3_nt: TGTGCCAGCGCGCTAGGAGGTGCTTTCTTT; cdr3_aa: CASALGGAFF
clone_size: -; j_call: TRBJ2-7; d_call: TRBD1; v_call: TRBV19; cdr3_nt: TGTGCCAGTAGTCCCGGACAGGGGGGTTACGAGCAGTACTTC; cdr3_aa: CASSPGQGGYEQYF
clone_size: -; j_call: TRBJ1-2; d_call: -; v_call: TRBV30; cdr3_nt: TGTGCCTGGAGTGTACTTTCGTTCCAGGCCCCTTTGTACTATGGCTACACCTTC; cdr3_aa: CAWSVLSFQAPLYYGYTF
clone_size: -; j_call: TRBJ2-1; d_call: -; v_call: TRBV7-9; cdr3_nt: TGTGCCAGCAGCTTAGATGTGGGCTCCTACAATGAGCAGTTCTTC; cdr3_aa: CASSLDVGSYNEQFF
clone_size: -; j_call: TRBJ1-1; d_call: -; v_call: TRBV20-1; cdr3_nt: TGCAGTGCTAGTGATCCGATATCCCTTGAAGCTTTCTTT; cdr3_aa: CSASDPISLEAFF
clone_size: -; j_call: TRBJ2-7; d_call: -; v_call: TRBV6-5; cdr3_nt: TGTGCCAGCAGCTACCGCCCAGACTACCTTTACGAGCAGTACTTC; cdr3_aa: CASSYRPDYLYEQYF
clone_size: -; j_call: TRBJ2-7; d_call: -; v_call: TRBV5-1; cdr3_nt: TGCGCCAGCAGCTGGGGCTCGTCAGGGAACGAGCAGTACTTC; cdr3_aa: CASSWGSSGNEQYF
clone_size: -; j_call: TRBJ1-1; d_call: -; v_call: TRBV28; cdr3_nt: TGTGCCAGCAGTCCCGGGTCCAGGAGCACTGAAGCTTTCTTT; cdr3_aa: CASSPGSRSTEAFF
clone_size: once; j_call: TRBJ1-1; d_call: -; v_call: TRBV30; cdr3_nt: TGTGCCTGGGTTCGACAGGACACTGAAGCTTTCTTT; cdr3_aa: CAWVRQDTEAFF
clone_size: -; j_call: TRBJ2-7; d_call: -; v_call: TRBV5-1; cdr3_nt: TGCGCCAGCAGCTTGGACACCGAGGGGGGAGAGCAGTACTTC; cdr3_aa: CASSLDTEGGEQYF
clone_size: -; j_call: TRBJ1-2; d_call: -; v_call: TRBV6-5; cdr3_nt: TGTGCCAGCAGTTACGTCGGTAACTATGGCTACACCTTC; cdr3_aa: CASSYVGNYGYTF
clone_size: -; j_call: TRBJ2-2; d_call: -; v_call: TRBV19; cdr3_nt: TGTGCCAGTACGACCGGGGCTAACACCGGGGAGCTGTTTTTT; cdr3_aa: CASTTGANTGELFF
clone_size: -; j_call: TRBJ2-1; d_call: -; v_call: TRBV7-9; cdr3_nt: TGTGCCAGCAGCTTATGGACGGGAGTAGTCTCCTACAATGAGCAGTTCTTC; cdr3_aa: CASSLWTGVVSYNEQFF
clone_size: -; j_call: TRBJ2-7; d_call: TRBD1; v_call: TRBV7-8; cdr3_nt: TGTGCCAGCAGTCCGAGAGTCAGGACAGGGGGCTTCGAGCAGTACTTC; cdr3_aa: CASSPRVRTGGFEQYF
clone_size: -; j_call: TRBJ2-1; d_call: -; v_call: TRBV6-6; cdr3_nt: TGTGCCAGCAGTCCCCGCATTGGGGGCGATGAGCAGTTCTTC; cdr3_aa: CASSPRIGGDEQFF
clone_size: -; j_call: TRBJ1-2; d_call: -; v_call: TRBV6-5; cdr3_nt: TGTGCCAGCAGTTTAGAAGATTCCGGCTATGGCTACACCTTC; cdr3_aa: CASSLEDSGYGYTF
clone_size: -; j_call: TRBJ1-3; d_call: -; v_call: TRBV7-6; cdr3_nt: TGTGCCAGCAGCTTTCTGGGGGCTGGAAACACCATATATTTT; cdr3_aa: CASSFLGAGNTIYF
clone_size: -; j_call: TRBJ1-1; d_call: -; v_call: TRBV9; cdr3_nt: TGTGCCAGCAGCGTAGCGGGTCCGAACACTGAAGCTTTCTTT; cdr3_aa: CASSVAGPNTEAFF
clone_size: -; j_call: TRBJ2-4; d_call: -; v_call: TRBV12-2; cdr3_nt: TGTGCAAGTCGTCCTGATATTTTAGCAGCCAAAAACATTCAGTACTTC; cdr3_aa: CASRPDILAAKNIQYF
clone_size: -; j_call: TRBJ1-1; d_call: TRBD1; v_call: TRBV12-3/TRBV12-4; cdr3_nt: TGTGCCAGCAGTTTAATCAGGGGGTGGGCTTTCTTT; cdr3_aa: CASSLIRGWAFF
clone_size: -; j_call: TRBJ2-7; d_call: -; v_call: TRBV4-3; cdr3_nt: TGCGCCAGCAGCCAAGAGGGGCAGGGCGCGAACGAGCAGTACTTC; cdr3_aa: CASSQEGQGANEQYF
clone_size: once; j_call: TRBJ1-1; d_call: -; v_call: TRBV18; cdr3_nt: TGTGCCAGCTCACCACGGAGGGAGGGAACTGAAGCTTTCTTT; cdr3_aa: CASSPRREGTEAFF
clone_size: -; j_call: TRBJ2-3; d_call: -; v_call: TRBV18; cdr3_nt: TGTGCCAGCTCACCACCGGTTTGGACAGATACGCAGTATTTT; cdr3_aa: CASSPPVWTDTQYF
clone_size: -; j_call: TRBJ2-7; d_call: TRBD2; v_call: TRBV28; cdr3_nt: TGTGCCAGCAGTTCCCCCCTAGCGGGAGTGGACGAGCAGTACTTC; cdr3_aa: CASSSPLAGVDEQYF
clone_size: -; j_call: TRBJ2-2; d_call: -; v_call: TRBV7-2; cdr3_nt: TGTGCCAGCAGCTTAGGAGGGAACCGGAACACCGGGGAGCTGTTTTTT; cdr3_aa: CASSLGGNRNTGELFF
clone_size: -; j_call: TRBJ2-1; d_call: TRBD2; v_call: TRBV11-3; cdr3_nt: TGTGCCAGCAGCTTCCCGGGAGGGCAACAGTTCTTC; cdr3_aa: CASSFPGGQQFF
clone_size: -; j_call: TRBJ2-1; d_call: TRBD2; v_call: TRBV30; cdr3_nt: TGTGCCTGGAGTAAAGCGGCTAGCGGGAACTACAATGAGCAGTTCTTC; cdr3_aa: CAWSKAASGNYNEQFF
clone_size: -; j_call: TRBJ1-5; d_call: TRBD1; v_call: TRBV6-2/TRBV6-3; cdr3_nt: TGTGCCAGCAGTGACCCCCGACAGGGGGTGGGTCAGCCCCAGCATTTT; cdr3_aa: CASSDPRQGVGQPQHF